The clone carrying this TCR beta chain was found many times. These data are taken from a study of CD8+CD57+ T cells in acquired aplastic anemia. Patients chosen for sequencing had CD8+CD57+ cells that had expanded, as shown by flow cytometry. Every patient presented with severe acquired aplastic anemia. According to the study, genomic DNA was the template for TCR beta VDJ and CDR3 profiling. Using its own MiXCR run on the reads, TCRdb lists one record per CDR3 protein. This table has about 190,000 distinct CDR3 sequences, 48% appearing once. Sequencing used sorted CD4+, CD8+, or CD8+CD57+ T cells (not recorded which) from PBMCs. The receptor's source is a human donor with aplastic anemia.

The CDR3 region has the DNA TGTGCCAGCAGCCCCGGGACAGTCACTGGGGCCAACGTCCTGACTTTC. Translation: CASSPGTVTGANVLTF. This chain uses TRBV9 with TRBJ2-6; 7 nucleotides agree with TRBD1. The V and J ends lost 4 bases and 2 bases, in that order; junction bases with no gene match: 6. From germline, CDR1 is SGDLS and CDR2 YYNGEE. The CDR3 loop spans 16 amino acids.